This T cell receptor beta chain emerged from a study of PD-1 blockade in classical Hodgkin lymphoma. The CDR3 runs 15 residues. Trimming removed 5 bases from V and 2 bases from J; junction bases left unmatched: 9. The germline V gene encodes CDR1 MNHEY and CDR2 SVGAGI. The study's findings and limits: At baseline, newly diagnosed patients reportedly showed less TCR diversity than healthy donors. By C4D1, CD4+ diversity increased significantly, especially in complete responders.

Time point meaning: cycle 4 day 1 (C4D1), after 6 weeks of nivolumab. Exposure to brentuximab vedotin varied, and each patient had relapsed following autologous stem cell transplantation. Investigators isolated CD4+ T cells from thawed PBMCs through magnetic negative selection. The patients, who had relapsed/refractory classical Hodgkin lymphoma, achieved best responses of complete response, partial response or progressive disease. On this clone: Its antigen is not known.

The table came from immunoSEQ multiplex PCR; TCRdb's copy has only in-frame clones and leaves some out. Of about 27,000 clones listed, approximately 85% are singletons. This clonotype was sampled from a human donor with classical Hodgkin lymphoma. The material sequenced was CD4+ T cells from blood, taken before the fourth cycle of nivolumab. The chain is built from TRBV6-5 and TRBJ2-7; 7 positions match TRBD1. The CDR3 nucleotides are TGTGCCAGCAGTAACCCGGGACAGCCACCCTACGAGCAGTACTTC. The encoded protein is CASSNPGQPPYEQYF.